The 24 T cell receptor beta chains given below trace back to one sample, sequenced in a study of blood T cell repertoires in COVID-19. This table comes from immunoSEQ multiplex PCR, and its TCRdb copy is limited to in-frame clones, with some not included. The sample includes 300,000 or so clones, about 90% of them seen just once. The source material was peripheral blood. Receptors originate from a woman in her forties who had recovered from COVID-19.

The gene calls are TRBV2 and TRBJ1-5; 8 nucleotides agree with TRBD1. From germline, CDR1 is SNHLY and CDR2 FYNNEI. The ends lost 8 bases at V and 1 base at J; junction bases unmatched: 10. The CDR3 has 16 amino acids. CDR3 loop: CASGYSNRGSNQPQHF. Here the CDR3 DNA reads TGTGCCAGCGGGTATTCCAACAGGGGGAGCAATCAGCCCCAGCATTTT.

This clone was counted once. The rearrangement links TRBV7-7 to TRBJ1-1; TRBD1 is a possible D gene (6 bases). V lost 5 bases and J lost 1, with 8 bases in between. This CDR3 spans 13 amino acids. Germline values: CDR1 SSHAT, CDR2 FNYEAQ (reference sequence). The CDR3 sequence is CASSRGQNTEAFF. Here the CDR3 DNA reads TGTGCCAGCAGCCGGGGACAGAACACTGAAGCTTTCTTT.

The chain is built from TRBV11-2 and TRBJ1-1; no firm D call. CDR3 length: 11 residues. Germline-derived CDR1 and CDR2 are SGHAT and FQNNGV. The V and J ends lost 1 base and 9 bases respectively, with 6 bases between them. CDR3: CASSLGAQAFF. CDR3 in DNA: TGTGCCAGCAGCTTAGGGGCTCAAGCTTTCTTT.

V and J are TRBV12-3 or TRBV12-4 and TRBJ1-2, with TRBD1 as a possible D gene (5 bases). V shed 6 bases and J shed 3 bases, with 8 bases lying between them. This CDR3 contains 12 residues. The CDR3: CASRRGDYGYTF. As DNA, the CDR3 is TGTGCCAGCAGGCGGGGGGACTATGGCTACACCTTC.

This sequence joins TRBV30 and TRBJ1-5, with D unresolved. Germline CDR1 reads GTSNPN; CDR2 reads SVGIG (reference sequence). The CDR3 covers 14 residues. V was cut by 0 bases and J by 5 bases, with 11 bases left in between. CDR3 coding DNA: TGTGCCTGGAGTGTAGGACTGAACGATCAGCCCCAGCATTTT. This translates into CAWSVGLNDQPQHF.

The chain is built from TRBV7-9 and TRBJ1-1, with D uncertain. The CDR3 is made up of 13 amino acids. Germline lookup yields CDR1 SEHNR and CDR2 FQNEAQ (reference sequence). V was clipped by 1 base and J by 11 bases, with 14 bases between them. The CDR3 protein is CASSLGGIAWAFF. Here the CDR3 DNA reads TGTGCCAGCAGCTTAGGAGGAATCGCTTGGGCTTTCTTT.

The V call is TRBV19, the J call TRBJ2-2; D is perhaps TRBD1 (5 bases). Germline lookup yields CDR1 LNHDA and CDR2 SQIVND (reference sequence). The CDR3 covers 14 residues. Trimming stripped 3 bases from V and 4 bases from J, with 9 bases between. CDR3 nucleotide sequence: TGTGCCAGTAGTATGCAGGGTAGCACCGGGGAGCTGTTTTTT. As protein: CASSMQGSTGELFF.

The chain links TRBV7-2 to TRBJ2-4, with TRBD2 matching 9 bases. This CDR3 has 16 residues. The junction had 8 bases not matched to a gene; V was cut back by 5 bases and J by 3 bases. CDR1 is SGHTA, CDR2 FQGNSA, per germline. As DNA, the CDR3 is TGTGCCAGCAGCGCCAGCGGGGGGTGGGGCAAAAACATTCAGTACTTC. This encodes CASSASGGWGKNIQYF.

The chain's CDR3 is CASSEELRSYEQYF. The CDR3 bases are TGTGCCAGCAGTGAAGAACTTCGCTCCTACGAGCAGTACTTC. V is TRBV6-1 and J is TRBJ2-7; no clear D. The CDR3 contains 14 residues. Trimming pared 1 base from V and 0 bases from J, leaving 7 bases between. Germline assignment: CDR1 MNHNS and CDR2 SASEGT.

This sequence joins TRBV6-6 and TRBJ2-1, with TRBD2 identical over 10 bases. V was pared by 5 bases and J by 8 bases, with 9 bases of the junction left unmatched. The CDR3 runs to 15 residues. The V gene's germline CDR1 is MNHNY and CDR2 SVGAGI (reference sequence). CDR3 in amino acids: CASSSPSGGSDEQFF. The CDR3 DNA follows: TGTGCCAGCAGTAGTCCTAGCGGGGGCAGCGATGAGCAGTTCTTC.

The rearrangement links TRBV19 to TRBJ1-2, with 12 bases fitting TRBD1. In germline, CDR1 is LNHDA, CDR2 SQIVND (reference sequence). Unmatched junction bases numbered 16, after V lost 11 bases and J lost 6 bases. There are 16 residues in the CDR3. The CDR3 loop is CALGDPGQGALDGYTF. The CDR3 coding sequence is TGTGCCCTGGGGGATCCGGGACAGGGGGCATTGGATGGCTACACCTTC.

This chain connects TRBV3-1 (or the pseudogene TRBV3-2) to TRBJ2-3; TRBD2 aligns across 11 bases. Germline V CDR1 and CDR2: LGHDT, YNNKEL (reference sequence). With V trimmed by 4 bases and J by 1 base, 13 bases remained unmatched. This CDR3 comprises 19 residues. This CDR3 reads CASSPTWASGGPRTDTQYF. The CDR3 DNA sequence: TGTGCCAGCAGCCCAACTTGGGCTAGCGGGGGGCCGCGCACAGATACGCAGTATTTT.

V is TRBV27 and J is TRBJ1-6, with D perhaps matching TRBD1 (5 bases). CDR1 and CDR2 from the germline V gene are MNHEY and SMNVEV (reference sequence). This CDR3 has 13 residues. The V end was cut by 5 bases, the J end by 7 bases, with 9 bases between. The CDR3 loop is CASSTPGNSPLHF. The CDR3 region has the DNA TGTGCCAGCAGTACGCCAGGGAATTCACCCCTCCACTTT.

The genes are TRBV4-1 and TRBJ2-1; 9 nucleotides align to TRBD1. Germline V gene data show CDR1 as MGHRA and CDR2 as YSYEKL. Unmatched junction bases numbered 9, after V lost 5 bases and J lost 7 bases. This CDR3 is built from 15 residues. The CDR3 DNA follows: TGCGCCAGCAGCTACAGGGGGCAGGGGGGGAATGAGCAGTTCTTC. Amino acids: CASSYRGQGGNEQFF.

The CDR3 DNA reads as TGTGCCAGCAGCTTGGACGGGAGGAACACTGAAGCTTTCTTT. Translating gives CASSLDGRNTEAFF. V gene TRBV5-4 combines with J gene TRBJ1-1; D remains ambiguous. Trimming left V 0 bases short and J 1 base short, with 7 bases between. The germline gives CDR1 SGHNT, CDR2 YYREEE (reference sequence). The CDR3 sequence is 14 residues long.

This clone was seen only once. The chain has TRBV5-6 and TRBJ1-1; D ambiguous. The CDR3 totals 13 residues. The V end lost 5 bases, the J end lost 5 bases, and 13 bases lay between the germline ends. CDR1 SGHDT and CDR2 YYEEEE come from the germline V gene. The CDR3 bases are TGTGCCAGCAGACTGTCGAGGAGGACTGAAGCTTTCTTT. Its protein product is CASRLSRRTEAFF.

The CDR3 DNA sequence: TGTGCCAGCAGCTCACGCAGGGGGGACAATCAGCCCCAGCATTTT. This gives the protein CASSSRRGDNQPQHF. The genes are TRBV7-8 and TRBJ1-5; 7 nucleotides agree with TRBD1. The ends lost 4 bases at V and 3 bases at J; junction bases unmatched: 6. Germline CDR1 reads SGHVS; CDR2 reads FQNEAQ. The CDR3 consists of 15 residues.

The chain employs TRBV5-6 and TRBJ1-5; D not certain. Between the trimmed V and J ends, which lost 0 bases and 0 bases, there was a span of 10 bases. From germline, CDR1 is SGHDT and CDR2 YYEEEE. The CDR3 is made up of 16 amino acids. Here the CDR3 reads CASSLGHLYSNQPQHF. The CDR3 bases are TGTGCCAGCAGCTTGGGCCACTTGTATAGCAATCAGCCCCAGCATTTT.

CDR3 coding DNA: TGTGCCTGGAGCCTCCGGGTGGACAGTGGGGCGAACTATGGCTACACCTTC. This codes for CAWSLRVDSGANYGYTF. This rearrangement joins TRBV30 to TRBJ1-2; maybe TRBD1 (6 bases). CDR1 and CDR2 from the germline V gene are GTSNPN and SVGIG (reference sequence). Trimming pared 3 bases from V and 2 bases from J, leaving 22 bases between. The CDR3 runs to 17 residues.

The J gene is TRBJ2-5, the V gene TRBV2, with 8 bases lining up with TRBD1. The CDR3 totals 14 residues. Germline values: CDR1 SNHLY, CDR2 FYNNEI. V lost 8 bases, J lost 5 bases, and 10 bases stayed unmatched. The CDR3 DNA reads as TGTGCCAGCTCCCCATGGACAGGGAGGGAGACCCAGTACTTC. Protein sequence: CASSPWTGRETQYF.

The chain joins TRBV7-6 to TRBJ1-3; 7 positions match TRBD1. Germline loops: CDR1 SGHVS, CDR2 FNYEAQ. V lost 5 bases and J lost 3; bases outside the gene matches: 4. The CDR3 runs to 14 residues. CDR3 amino acids: CASSPSGGGNTIYF. Written as DNA, the CDR3 is TGTGCCAGCAGCCCCTCAGGGGGTGGAAACACCATATATTTT.

The chain links TRBV7-8 to TRBJ1-1; TRBD1 matches at 7 bases. The CDR3 spans 16 residues. The germline V gene encodes CDR1 SGHVS and CDR2 FQNEAQ. V gave up 4 bases and J gave up 1 base; unmatched junction bases: 9. The CDR3: CASSYRAGGKNTEAFF. In DNA, the CDR3 is TGTGCCAGCAGCTACAGGGCAGGGGGAAAGAACACTGAAGCTTTCTTT.

The genes are TRBV11-2 and TRBJ1-1; no firm D call. V was pared by 4 bases and J by 2 bases, with 8 bases between. The germline gives CDR1 SGHAT, CDR2 FQNNGV. The CDR3 spans 13 residues. The CDR3 bases are TGTGCCAGCAGCTCCGGGTTCAACACTGAAGCTTTCTTT. Protein product: CASSSGFNTEAFF.

The CDR3 DNA sequence: TGTGCCAGCAGTTCCCCCGGGACAGCTTCCTACGAGCAGTACTTC. It yields the protein CASSSPGTASYEQYF. This chain connects TRBV27 to TRBJ2-7, with 7 bases matching TRBD1. Germline assignment: CDR1 MNHEY and CDR2 SMNVEV (reference sequence). This CDR3 region has 15 residues. After removal of 4 bases from V and 1 base from J, the junction contained 7 bases not matched to a gene.